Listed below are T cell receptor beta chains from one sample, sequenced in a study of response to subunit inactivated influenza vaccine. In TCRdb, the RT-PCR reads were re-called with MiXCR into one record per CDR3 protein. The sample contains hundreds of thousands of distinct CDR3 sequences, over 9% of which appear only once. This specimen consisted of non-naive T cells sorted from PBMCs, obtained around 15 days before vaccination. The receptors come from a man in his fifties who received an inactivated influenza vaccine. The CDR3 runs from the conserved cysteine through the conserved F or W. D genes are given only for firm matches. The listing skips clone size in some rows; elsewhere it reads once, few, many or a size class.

CDR3nt: TGTGCCAGCAGCTTAGGCAGGGCAGGGACCCAGTACTTC; CDR3aa: CASSLGRAGTQYF; abundance: -; d_gene: -; v_gene: TRBV11-2; j_gene: TRBJ2-5
CDR3nt: TGTGCCAGCAGTGATGAGGGCGGGGACTACGAGCAGTACTTC; CDR3aa: CASSDEGGDYEQYF; abundance: -; d_gene: -; v_gene: TRBV2; j_gene: TRBJ2-7
CDR3nt: TGTGCCAGCAGCTTATTTTTAAGTCGACAGAACACTGAAGCTTTCTTT; CDR3aa: CASSLFLSRQNTEAFF; abundance: many; d_gene: -; v_gene: TRBV7-3; j_gene: TRBJ1-1
CDR3nt: TGTGCCAGCAGCGGGGGAAACAGGGGAAGCAATCAGCCCCAGCATTTT; CDR3aa: CASSGGNRGSNQPQHF; abundance: few; d_gene: TRBD1; v_gene: TRBV2; j_gene: TRBJ1-5
CDR3nt: TGCAGCGTCTCGACAGGGGGCTTCACAGATACGCAGTATTTT; CDR3aa: CSVSTGGFTDTQYF; abundance: few; d_gene: TRBD1; v_gene: TRBV29-1; j_gene: TRBJ2-3
CDR3nt: TGTGCCAGCAGCCAAAGGAGGGGCATAGGGACCCAGTACTTC; CDR3aa: CASSQRRGIGTQYF; abundance: few; d_gene: -; v_gene: TRBV14; j_gene: TRBJ2-5
CDR3nt: TGTGCCAGCACTTCCTCCGTTAAAGAGCAGTACTTC; CDR3aa: CASTSSVKEQYF; abundance: -; d_gene: -; v_gene: TRBV27; j_gene: TRBJ2-7
CDR3nt: TGTGCCTGGAGTGTACTTAGCGGGCGCACCGGGGAGCTGTTTTTT; CDR3aa: CAWSVLSGRTGELFF; abundance: -; d_gene: TRBD2; v_gene: TRBV30; j_gene: TRBJ2-2
CDR3nt: TGCAGTGCTAGGTCCTCGGTCGCGGCGTATAATTCACCCCTCCACTTT; CDR3aa: CSARSSVAAYNSPLHF; abundance: many; d_gene: -; v_gene: TRBV20-1; j_gene: TRBJ1-6
CDR3nt: TGTGCCAGTAGTACCCGCGGCAGGCTGAACACCGGGGAGCTGTTTTTT; CDR3aa: CASSTRGRLNTGELFF; abundance: -; d_gene: -; v_gene: TRBV19; j_gene: TRBJ2-2
CDR3nt: TGCGCCAGCAGCTCCGACCCCTGGAGTGTCGTTGGGGAGCTGTTTTTT; CDR3aa: CASSSDPWSVVGELFF; abundance: -; d_gene: -; v_gene: TRBV4-3; j_gene: TRBJ2-2
CDR3nt: TGTGCCAGCAGCCAAACGACAGGGGTTGGTCAGCCCCAGCATTTT; CDR3aa: CASSQTTGVGQPQHF; abundance: many; d_gene: TRBD1; v_gene: TRBV4-2; j_gene: TRBJ1-5
CDR3nt: TGTGCCAGCACGGAGGGAACGAGCAATCAGCCCCAGCATTTT; CDR3aa: CASTEGTSNQPQHF; abundance: -; d_gene: -; v_gene: TRBV12-3/TRBV12-4; j_gene: TRBJ1-5
CDR3nt: TGTGCCAGCAGTGGGCCGCAGGGTACTTTCGGGGAGCTGTTTTTT; CDR3aa: CASSGPQGTFGELFF; abundance: few; d_gene: -; v_gene: TRBV2; j_gene: TRBJ2-2
CDR3nt: TGTGCCAGCACCAGGGACATCGCCGGGGAGACCCAGTACTTC; CDR3aa: CASTRDIAGETQYF; abundance: few; d_gene: -; v_gene: TRBV6-2/TRBV6-3; j_gene: TRBJ2-5
CDR3nt: TGTGCCATCAGCGAGTCAGGGTTCTCTGGAAACACCATATATTTT; CDR3aa: CAISESGFSGNTIYF; abundance: -; d_gene: -; v_gene: TRBV10-3; j_gene: TRBJ1-3
CDR3nt: TGCAGCGTTGAAGGACTAGCGGGAGTAGAGACCCAGTACTTC; CDR3aa: CSVEGLAGVETQYF; abundance: -; d_gene: TRBD2; v_gene: TRBV29-1; j_gene: TRBJ2-5
CDR3nt: TGTGCCAGCAGTCGTAGCGGGAGTGTCTACGAGCAGTACTTC; CDR3aa: CASSRSGSVYEQYF; abundance: -; d_gene: TRBD2; v_gene: TRBV7-9; j_gene: TRBJ2-7
CDR3nt: TGTGCCAGCAGCCAATTTCAGGGACCCTACGAGCAGTACTTC; CDR3aa: CASSQFQGPYEQYF; abundance: -; d_gene: -; v_gene: TRBV16; j_gene: TRBJ2-7
CDR3nt: TGTGCCAGCATTCTAACGGGGGCAACTAATGAAAAACTGTTTTTT; CDR3aa: CASILTGATNEKLFF; abundance: many; d_gene: -; v_gene: TRBV12-3/TRBV12-4; j_gene: TRBJ1-4
CDR3nt: TGCGCCAGCAGCTTGGGAGCGGCCCTAAGGCCTCCGGATGAGCAGTTCTTC; CDR3aa: CASSLGAALRPPDEQFF; abundance: many; d_gene: -; v_gene: TRBV5-1; j_gene: TRBJ2-1
CDR3nt: TGTGCCAGCAGACACTCCCTGGCTGGGACAGATACGCAGTATTTT; CDR3aa: CASRHSLAGTDTQYF; abundance: -; d_gene: -; v_gene: TRBV3-1; j_gene: TRBJ2-3